This is a list of T cell receptor beta chains from one sample in a study of beta chain features in type 1 diabetes. Using immunoSEQ multiplex PCR, the repertoire was profiled, and TCRdb retains in-frame clones only, with some absent. This table holds about 660,000 clones, over 12% found once. Sequencing input: naive CD4+ T cells from blood. These receptors were obtained from a man younger than 30 with type 1 diabetes. Each CDR3 is given with its conserved first and last residue. A D gene is named only where the DNA matches it firmly. Where a row states a size, it is once, few, many or the class of an expanded clone; other rows omit it.

j_call: TRBJ2-3; v_call: TRBV4-2; d_call: NA; clone_size: few; cdr3_nt: TGTGCCAGCAGCCCGGGACCTGTCTTCACAGATACGCAGTATTTT; cdr3_aa: CASSPGPVFTDTQYF
j_call: TRBJ1-5; v_call: TRBV2; d_call: NA; clone_size: NA; cdr3_nt: TGTGCCAGCAGTGTTGCCCCGAGCCCCCAGCATTTT; cdr3_aa: CASSVAPSPQHF
j_call: TRBJ1-2; v_call: TRBV2; d_call: TRBD1; clone_size: few; cdr3_nt: TGTGCCAGCAGTGATAACCGGGACAGTCACTATGGCTACACCTTC; cdr3_aa: CASSDNRDSHYGYTF
j_call: TRBJ2-5; v_call: TRBV6-5; d_call: NA; clone_size: NA; cdr3_nt: TGTGCCAGCAGTTACTCGCTGCACCAAGAGACCCAGTACTTC; cdr3_aa: CASSYSLHQETQYF
j_call: TRBJ2-1; v_call: TRBV25-1; d_call: TRBD1; clone_size: NA; cdr3_nt: TGTGCCAGCACAGACAGGGGTTACAATGAGCAGTTCTTC; cdr3_aa: CASTDRGYNEQFF
j_call: TRBJ2-7; v_call: TRBV10-3; d_call: NA; clone_size: few; cdr3_nt: TGTGCCATCAGCGACCATCAAGCCTACGAGCAGTACTTC; cdr3_aa: CAISDHQAYEQYF
j_call: TRBJ2-4; v_call: TRBV28; d_call: NA; clone_size: few; cdr3_nt: TGTGCCAGCAGTCCCCCGACAGTCAGCAAAAACATTCAGTACTTC; cdr3_aa: CASSPPTVSKNIQYF
j_call: TRBJ2-1; v_call: TRBV9; d_call: NA; clone_size: NA; cdr3_nt: TGTGCCAGCACCCAAGGGAGTAGCTCCTACAATGAGCAGTTCTTC; cdr3_aa: CASTQGSSSYNEQFF
j_call: TRBJ1-1; v_call: TRBV29-1; d_call: TRBD1; clone_size: few; cdr3_nt: TGCAGCGTTGAAGATTTTACAGGGGGCACTGAAGCTTTCTTT; cdr3_aa: CSVEDFTGGTEAFF
j_call: TRBJ2-7; v_call: TRBV19; d_call: TRBD2; clone_size: few; cdr3_nt: TGTGCCAGTAAATCGGGAGGGGCAGGACCGTTCTACGAGCAGTACTTC; cdr3_aa: CASKSGGAGPFYEQYF
j_call: TRBJ2-4; v_call: TRBV19; d_call: NA; clone_size: few; cdr3_nt: TGTGCCAGTAGTATAGTAGGGGGAGCGGTAAACATTCAGTACTTC; cdr3_aa: CASSIVGGAVNIQYF
j_call: TRBJ1-1; v_call: TRBV6-5; d_call: NA; clone_size: few; cdr3_nt: TGTGCCAGCAGTTACGACATCAACTCTGAAGCTTTCTTT; cdr3_aa: CASSYDINSEAFF
j_call: TRBJ1-2; v_call: TRBV28; d_call: NA; clone_size: few; cdr3_nt: TGTGCCAGCAGTCTACAGGGTGGCTATGGCTACACCTTC; cdr3_aa: CASSLQGGYGYTF
j_call: TRBJ1-3; v_call: TRBV7-2; d_call: NA; clone_size: few; cdr3_nt: TGTGCCAGCAGCTTAGGATTGCCGGGAGGAAGCACCATATATTTT; cdr3_aa: CASSLGLPGGSTIYF
j_call: TRBJ1-5; v_call: TRBV6-6; d_call: NA; clone_size: NA; cdr3_nt: TGTGCCAGCACTCCTCTGGAGCGGGGCCAGCCCCAGCATTTT; cdr3_aa: CASTPLERGQPQHF
j_call: TRBJ2-7; v_call: TRBV5-1; d_call: TRBD2; clone_size: few; cdr3_nt: TGCGCCAGCAGCTCCGGACTAGCGGCCTCCTACGAGCAGTACTTC; cdr3_aa: CASSSGLAASYEQYF
j_call: TRBJ2-2; v_call: TRBV2; d_call: NA; clone_size: NA; cdr3_nt: TGTGCCAGCAGTCCCCCGTGGGGAAGGAACACCGGGGAGCTGTTTTTT; cdr3_aa: CASSPPWGRNTGELFF
j_call: TRBJ1-6; v_call: TRBV11-2; d_call: NA; clone_size: few; cdr3_nt: TGTGCCAGCAGCTTAGAAGGGCTGGTCTTGAAGTCACCCCTCCACTTT; cdr3_aa: CASSLEGLVLKSPLHF
j_call: TRBJ2-7; v_call: TRBV5-1; d_call: NA; clone_size: NA; cdr3_nt: TGCGCCAGCAGCTTGTCCAATTGGGGAAACGAGCAGTACTTC; cdr3_aa: CASSLSNWGNEQYF
j_call: TRBJ1-4; v_call: TRBV18; d_call: NA; clone_size: few; cdr3_nt: TGTGCCAGCTCCCAGCAAGAGGGGGTTTGGGAAAAACTGTTTTTT; cdr3_aa: CASSQQEGVWEKLFF
j_call: TRBJ1-2; v_call: TRBV15; d_call: NA; clone_size: NA; cdr3_nt: TGTGCCACCAGCAGAGACCCAGACGCGCCTGGCTACACCTTC; cdr3_aa: CATSRDPDAPGYTF
j_call: TRBJ2-3; v_call: TRBV5-1; d_call: TRBD1; clone_size: NA; cdr3_nt: TGCGCCAGCAGTTACTTGACGGGACAGGGGAGGACAGATACGCAGTATTTT; cdr3_aa: CASSYLTGQGRTDTQYF
j_call: TRBJ2-7; v_call: TRBV7-6; d_call: NA; clone_size: few; cdr3_nt: TGTGCCAGCAGCTTAGTTTCTTCTGAGCAGTACTTC; cdr3_aa: CASSLVSSEQYF
j_call: TRBJ2-5; v_call: TRBV7-2; d_call: NA; clone_size: few; cdr3_nt: TGTGCCAGCAGTTACCGACAGGAACAAGAGACCCAGTACTTC; cdr3_aa: CASSYRQEQETQYF
j_call: TRBJ2-2; v_call: TRBV25-1; d_call: NA; clone_size: NA; cdr3_nt: TGTGCCAGCAGTGAATGGGGCGTAAAGAACACCGGGGAGCTGTTTTTT; cdr3_aa: CASSEWGVKNTGELFF
j_call: TRBJ2-1; v_call: TRBV7-2; d_call: NA; clone_size: NA; cdr3_nt: TGTGCCAGCAGCGATCCGGGACTCCCAAGTGAGCAGTTCTTC; cdr3_aa: CASSDPGLPSEQFF
j_call: TRBJ2-3; v_call: TRBV5-1; d_call: TRBD2; clone_size: NA; cdr3_nt: TGCGCCAGCAGCTTGTCCGGGACTAGCGGCACAGATACGCAGTATTTT; cdr3_aa: CASSLSGTSGTDTQYF
j_call: TRBJ2-1; v_call: TRBV9; d_call: NA; clone_size: few; cdr3_nt: TGTGCCAGCAGCGTAGCTCCCACATACAATGAGCAGTTCTTC; cdr3_aa: CASSVAPTYNEQFF
j_call: TRBJ2-1; v_call: TRBV29-1; d_call: NA; clone_size: few; cdr3_nt: TGCAGCGTTACTGGGGGCTCCTTCTACAATGAGCAGTTCTTC; cdr3_aa: CSVTGGSFYNEQFF